This T cell receptor (beta chain) comes out of a study of technical replicates of blood from several donors. Here immunoSEQ multiplex PCR was the method, and the copy in TCRdb shows in-frame clones only, minus some. The sample holds tens of thousands of clones, 90% to 95% seen once. The CDR3 contains 16 residues. The germline gives CDR1 SGHRS, CDR2 YFSETQ. Trimming cost V 0 bases and J 6 bases, with 16 bases left between them. The rearrangement uses TRBV5-1 and TRBJ2-1; D is possibly TRBD2 (7 bases). What was sequenced was T cells isolated from PBMCs. The receptor's source is a human donor in good health. CDR3 coding DNA: TGCGCCAGCAGCTTGGTCCAGGGGAGGGGCCGCAATGAGCAGTTCTTC. This codes for CASSLVQGRGRNEQFF.